The T cell receptor (beta chain) under discussion was sequenced for a study of blood T cell repertoires in COVID-19. Turning to the study itself: COVID-19 samples collected from the United States, Italy and Spain covered acute and convalescent phases. PBMCs, B-cell-depleted T cells, or T cells were the source of the cDNA or gDNA that made up the material.

Authors' data handling: Nucleated cell number was recorded as an estimate derived from reference gene primer amplification. The method was immunoSEQ multiplex PCR; TCRdb's version includes in-frame clones alone and lacks a portion of them. Clone size and the V and J calls come from that table; the DNA yielded D and trimming. This table has approximately 12,000 clones, 73% appearing once. There are a few counts of this clone. The source is a human donor in a cohort sampled during active COVID-19. Material: peripheral blood.

This chain's CDR3 is CATSDPAGVTGELFF. DNA for the CDR3: TGTGCCACCAGTGACCCGGCGGGGGTGACCGGGGAGCTGTTTTTT. V usage is TRBV24-1 and J usage is TRBJ2-2; TRBD2 matches 7 bases. Germline assignment: CDR1 KGHDR and CDR2 SFDVKD. J gave up 5 bases and V 4 bases, and 6 bases lay outside the gene matches. This CDR3 has 15 residues.